This T cell receptor (beta chain) is from a study of blood T cells in healthy people across ages. On the study more broadly: Using template switching, researchers captured about one barcoded beta molecule for each two T cells.

V lost 5 bases and J lost 4, with 15 bases in between. CDR1 and CDR2 from the germline V gene are DFQATT and SNEGSKA (reference sequence). This CDR3 contains 13 residues. Regarding the study as a whole: Significant beta diversity loss was already apparent by age around 36, declining roughly linearly.

This clonotype was found a few times. The antigen is unknown. The use of a sample-barcoded 5' primer and a J-beta primer mix characterized a second PCR of roughly 6 to 11 cycles. Each of the cDNA molecules was tagged by a template-switch adaptor with 12 random nucleotides. TCRdb fed the 5' RACE reads into MiXCR, producing one record per CDR3 protein. Of over a million distinct CDR3 sequences listed, around two fifths are singletons. This TCR was recovered from a woman aged 18-29 years in good health. The sample consisted of blood. The chain uses TRBV20-1 and TRBJ2-7; D is unclear. The CDR3 sequence is CSALTLVGYEQYF. The CDR3 nucleotides read TGCAGTGCTCTCACCCTAGTGGGGTACGAGCAGTACTTC.